This entry lists 3 T cell receptor beta chains sequenced from one sample in a study of T cells after yellow fever vaccination. From the 5' RACE reads, TCRdb called clonotypes with MiXCR, one entry per CDR3 protein. The repertoire has approximately 550,000 distinct CDR3 sequences, about 19% of them found once; the top ten carry about 13%. The sequences come from PBMCs, collected 15 days after the yellow fever booster vaccination. These receptors all come from a man aged 25-45 years who received the YFV17D yellow fever vaccine.

This chain links TRBV29-1 with TRBJ2-5; D is undetermined. V lost 8 bases and J 2 bases, leaving 12 bases between the germline ends. Germline lookup yields CDR1 SQVTM and CDR2 ANQGSEA. The CDR3 runs to 12 residues. In nucleotides, the CDR3 is TGCAGCTCCTGGACGATACAAGAGACCCAGTACTTC. Translated: CSSWTIQETQYF.

This clonotype has ten or more counts. The gene calls are TRBV20-1 and TRBJ2-3; TRBD1 aligns across 10 bases. J was trimmed by 0 bases and V by 0 bases; bases with no gene match: 3. The CDR3 is made up of 16 amino acids. The germline V gene has CDR1 DFQATT and CDR2 SNEGSKA (reference sequence). In DNA, the CDR3 is TGCAGTGCTAGAGAGTGGGACAGGGGTAGCACAGATACGCAGTATTTT. Protein product: CSAREWDRGSTDTQYF.

This clonotype was counted between two and nine times. The V gene is TRBV20-1, the J gene TRBJ2-7, with D tentatively TRBD2 (5 bases). The ends were cut back, 5 bases at V and 6 bases at J, with 11 bases in the middle. This CDR3 region has 11 residues. From germline, CDR1 is DFQATT and CDR2 SNEGSKA (reference sequence). The chain's CDR3 is CSARRGSEQYF. The CDR3 region has the DNA TGCAGTGCTCGCCGGGGATCCGAGCAGTACTTC.